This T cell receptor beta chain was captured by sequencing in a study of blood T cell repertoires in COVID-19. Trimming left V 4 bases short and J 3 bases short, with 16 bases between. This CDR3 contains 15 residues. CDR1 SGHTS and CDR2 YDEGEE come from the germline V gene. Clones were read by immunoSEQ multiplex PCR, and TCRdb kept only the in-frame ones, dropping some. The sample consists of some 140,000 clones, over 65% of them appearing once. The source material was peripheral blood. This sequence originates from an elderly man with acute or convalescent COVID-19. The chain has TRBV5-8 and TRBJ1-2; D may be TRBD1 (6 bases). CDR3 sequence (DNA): TGTGCCAGCAGCCCGGGCTGGGGGCTAGACTATGGCTACACCTTC. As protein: CASSPGWGLDYGYTF.